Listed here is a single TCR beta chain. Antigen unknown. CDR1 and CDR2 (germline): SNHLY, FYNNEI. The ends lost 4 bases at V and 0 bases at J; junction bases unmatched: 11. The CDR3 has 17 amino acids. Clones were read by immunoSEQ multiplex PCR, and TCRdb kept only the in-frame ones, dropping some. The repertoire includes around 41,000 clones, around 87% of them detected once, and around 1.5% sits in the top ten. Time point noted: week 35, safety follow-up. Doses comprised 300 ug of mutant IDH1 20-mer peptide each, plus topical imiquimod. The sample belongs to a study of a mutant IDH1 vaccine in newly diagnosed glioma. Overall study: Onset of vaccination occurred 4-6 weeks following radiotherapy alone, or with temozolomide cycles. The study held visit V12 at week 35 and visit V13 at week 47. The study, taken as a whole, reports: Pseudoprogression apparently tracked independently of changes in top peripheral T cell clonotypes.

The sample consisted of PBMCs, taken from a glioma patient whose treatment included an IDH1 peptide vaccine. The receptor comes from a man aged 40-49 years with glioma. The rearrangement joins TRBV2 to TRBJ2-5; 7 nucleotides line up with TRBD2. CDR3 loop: CASSAPTGREDQETQYF. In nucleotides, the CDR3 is TGTGCCAGCAGTGCCCCAACCGGTCGGGAGGACCAAGAGACCCAGTACTTC.